This T cell receptor (beta chain) derives from a study of T-cell memory formation after mild COVID-19. Study-wide context: Largely, the TCR clusters proved donor specific.

This clonotype was found many times. Antigen unknown. Study-wide findings and caveats: Day 37-peaking second-wave clones had unconfirmed SARS-CoV-2 specificity. From day 15 to 85, contracting clones were balanced between CD4 and CD8, whereas later expanders leaned toward CD4+.

TCRdb reprocessed the 5' RACE reads via MiXCR and lists one record per CDR3 protein. The sample lists about 350,000 distinct CDR3 sequences, about 13% seen once, with 20% to 25% in the top ten. The CDR3 contains 12 residues. V was clipped by 4 bases and J by 4 bases, with 8 bases between them. From germline, CDR1 is SGHRS and CDR2 YFSETQ. V usage is TRBV5-1 and J usage is TRBJ2-5; D may correspond to TRBD1 or TRBD2 (5 bases each). This receptor was obtained from a man between 18 and 35 years old who had mild COVID-19 (a few samples of this study predate the infection). Cell type and time point are not known. The sample was PBMCs or a T cell subset sorted from them (not recorded which). The CDR3 sequence: CASSRDRETQYF. The DNA of the CDR3 is TGCGCCAGCAGCCGGGACCGAGAGACCCAGTACTTC.